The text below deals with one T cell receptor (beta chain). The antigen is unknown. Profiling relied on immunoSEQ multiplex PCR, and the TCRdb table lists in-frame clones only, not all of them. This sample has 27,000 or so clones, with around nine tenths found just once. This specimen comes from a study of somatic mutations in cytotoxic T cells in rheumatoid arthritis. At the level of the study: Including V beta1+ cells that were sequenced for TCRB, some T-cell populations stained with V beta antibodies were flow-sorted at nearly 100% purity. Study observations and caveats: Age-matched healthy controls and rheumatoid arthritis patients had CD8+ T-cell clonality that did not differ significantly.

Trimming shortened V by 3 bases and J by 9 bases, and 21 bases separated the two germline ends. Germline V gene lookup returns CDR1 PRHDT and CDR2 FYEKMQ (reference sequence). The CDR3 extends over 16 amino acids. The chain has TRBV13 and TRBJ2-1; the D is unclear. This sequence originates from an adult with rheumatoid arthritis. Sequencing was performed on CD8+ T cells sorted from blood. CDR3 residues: CASSFTSGMVRCEQFF. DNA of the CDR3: TGTGCCAGCAGCTTCACAAGTGGGATGGTTCGTTGTGAGCAGTTCTTC.